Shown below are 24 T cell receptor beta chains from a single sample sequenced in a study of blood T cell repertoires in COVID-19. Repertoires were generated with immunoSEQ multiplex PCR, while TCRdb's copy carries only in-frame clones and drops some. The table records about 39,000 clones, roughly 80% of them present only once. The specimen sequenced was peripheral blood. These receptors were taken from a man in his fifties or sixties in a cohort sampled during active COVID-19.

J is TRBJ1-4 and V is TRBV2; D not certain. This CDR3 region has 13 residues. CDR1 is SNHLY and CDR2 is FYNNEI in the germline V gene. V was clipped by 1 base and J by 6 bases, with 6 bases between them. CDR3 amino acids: CASSEDLDEKLFF. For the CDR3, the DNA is TGTGCCAGCAGTGAAGATCTCGATGAAAAACTGTTTTTT.

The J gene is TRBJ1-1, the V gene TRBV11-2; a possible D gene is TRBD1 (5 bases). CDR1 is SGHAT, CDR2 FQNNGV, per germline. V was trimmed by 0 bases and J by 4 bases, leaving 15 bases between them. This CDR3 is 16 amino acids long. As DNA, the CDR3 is TGTGCCAGCAGCTTAGAAGGTGGCAGGGTCTTCACTGAAGCTTTCTTT. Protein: CASSLEGGRVFTEAFF.

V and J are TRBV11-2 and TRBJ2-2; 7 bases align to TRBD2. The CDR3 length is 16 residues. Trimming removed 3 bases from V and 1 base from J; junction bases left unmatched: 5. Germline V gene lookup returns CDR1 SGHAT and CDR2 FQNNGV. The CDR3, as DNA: TGTGCCAGCAGCTTGGCGGGAGCCCTGAACACCGGGGAGCTGTTTTTT. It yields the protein CASSLAGALNTGELFF.

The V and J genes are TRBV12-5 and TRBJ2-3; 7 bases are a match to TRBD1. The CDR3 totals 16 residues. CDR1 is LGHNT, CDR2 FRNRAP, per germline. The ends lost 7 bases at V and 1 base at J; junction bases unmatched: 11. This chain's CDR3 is CASAASDRVGTDTQYF. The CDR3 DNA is TGTGCTAGTGCCGCCAGCGACAGGGTGGGCACAGATACGCAGTATTTT.

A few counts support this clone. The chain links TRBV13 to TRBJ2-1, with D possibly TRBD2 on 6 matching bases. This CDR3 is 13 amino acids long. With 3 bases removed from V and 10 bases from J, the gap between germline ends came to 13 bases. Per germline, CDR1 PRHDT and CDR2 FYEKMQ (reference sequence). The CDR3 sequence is CASSFGDSREQFF. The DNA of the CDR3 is TGTGCCAGCAGCTTCGGGGACTCTAGGGAGCAGTTCTTC.

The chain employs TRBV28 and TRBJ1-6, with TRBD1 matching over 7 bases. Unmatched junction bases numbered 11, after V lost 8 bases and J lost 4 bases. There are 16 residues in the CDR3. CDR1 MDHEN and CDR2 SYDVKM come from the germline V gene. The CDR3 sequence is CASLRTGRSYNSPLHF. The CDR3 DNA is TGTGCCAGCCTGAGGACAGGCCGCTCATATAATTCACCCCTCCACTTT.

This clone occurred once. CDR3 DNA sequence: TGTGCCTGGAGTCCCGGTGGGACTATTAATGAAAAACTGTTTTTT. Residues: CAWSPGGTINEKLFF. The chain has TRBV30 and TRBJ1-4; D is possibly TRBD1 (5 bases). The germline CDR1 and CDR2 sequences are GTSNPN and SVGIG (reference sequence). V was trimmed by 2 bases and J by 4 bases, leaving 14 bases between them. The CDR3 has 15 residues.

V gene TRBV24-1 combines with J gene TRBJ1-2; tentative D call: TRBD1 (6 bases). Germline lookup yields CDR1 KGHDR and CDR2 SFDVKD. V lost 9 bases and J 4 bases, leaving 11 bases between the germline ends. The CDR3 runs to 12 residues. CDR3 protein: CATRGATYGYTF. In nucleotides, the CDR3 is TGTGCCACCCGGGGGGCGACCTATGGCTACACCTTC.

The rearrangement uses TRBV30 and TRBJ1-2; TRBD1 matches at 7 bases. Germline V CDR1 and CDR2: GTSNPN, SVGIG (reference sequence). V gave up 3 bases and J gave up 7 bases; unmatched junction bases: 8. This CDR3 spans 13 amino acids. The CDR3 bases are TGTGCCTGGAGAAACCAGGGGGGAGTTGGCTACACCTTC. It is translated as CAWRNQGGVGYTF.

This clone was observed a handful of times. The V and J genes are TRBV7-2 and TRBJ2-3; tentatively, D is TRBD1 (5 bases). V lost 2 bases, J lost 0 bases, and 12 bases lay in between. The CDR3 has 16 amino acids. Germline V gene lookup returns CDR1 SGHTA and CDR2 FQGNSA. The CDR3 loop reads CASSLMVRGSTDTQYF. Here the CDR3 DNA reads TGTGCCAGCAGCTTAATGGTTAGGGGAAGCACAGATACGCAGTATTTT.

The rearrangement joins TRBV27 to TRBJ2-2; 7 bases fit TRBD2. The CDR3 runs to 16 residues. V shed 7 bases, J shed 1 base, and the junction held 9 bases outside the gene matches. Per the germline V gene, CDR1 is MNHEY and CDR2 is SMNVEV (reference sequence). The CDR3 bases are TGTGCCAGCAAGCGATGGCCTAGCGGGAACACCGGGGAGCTGTTTTTT. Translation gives CASKRWPSGNTGELFF.

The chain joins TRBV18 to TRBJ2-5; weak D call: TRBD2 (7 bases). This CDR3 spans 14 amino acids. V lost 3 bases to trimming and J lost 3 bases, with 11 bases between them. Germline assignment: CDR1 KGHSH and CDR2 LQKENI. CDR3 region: CASSPTGGEETQYF. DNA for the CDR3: TGTGCCAGCTCACCCACGGGGGGCGAAGAGACCCAGTACTTC.

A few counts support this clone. The CDR3 DNA is TGTGCCGCCACGGGGGGGAATGGCAATCAGCCCCAGCATTTT. It specifies CAATGGNGNQPQHF. V usage is TRBV19 and J usage is TRBJ1-5; TRBD1 is a possible D gene (5 bases). V lost 11 bases, J lost 2 bases, and 16 bases lay in between. Germline V CDR1 and CDR2: LNHDA, SQIVND (reference sequence). CDR3 length: 14 residues.

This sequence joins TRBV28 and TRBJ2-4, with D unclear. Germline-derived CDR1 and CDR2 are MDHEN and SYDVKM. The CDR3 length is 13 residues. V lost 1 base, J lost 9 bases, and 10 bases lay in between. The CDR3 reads CASSLYSSSIQYF. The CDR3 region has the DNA TGTGCCAGCAGTTTATATAGTTCTAGCATTCAGTACTTC.

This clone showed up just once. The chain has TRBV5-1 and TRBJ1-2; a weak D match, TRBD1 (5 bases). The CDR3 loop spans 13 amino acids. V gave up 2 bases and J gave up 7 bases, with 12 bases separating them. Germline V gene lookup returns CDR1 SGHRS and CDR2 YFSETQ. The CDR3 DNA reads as TGCGCCAGCAGCTTTGACCCTACAGGTGGCTACACCTTC. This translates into CASSFDPTGGYTF.

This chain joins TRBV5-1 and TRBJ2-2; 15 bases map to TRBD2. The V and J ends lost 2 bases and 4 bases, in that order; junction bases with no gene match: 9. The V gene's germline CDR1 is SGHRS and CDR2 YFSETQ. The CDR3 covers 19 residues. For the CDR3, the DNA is TGCGCCAGCAGCTTATGGACTAGCGGGAGGGCCACGATCACCGGGGAGCTGTTTTTT. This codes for CASSLWTSGRATITGELFF.

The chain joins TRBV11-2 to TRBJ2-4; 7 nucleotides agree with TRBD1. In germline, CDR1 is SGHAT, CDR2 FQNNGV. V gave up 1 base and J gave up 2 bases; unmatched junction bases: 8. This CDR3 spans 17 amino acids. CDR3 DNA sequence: TGTGCCAGCAGCTTAGTAGTAGGGGGCGCGACCAAAAACATTCAGTACTTC. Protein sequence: CASSLVVGGATKNIQYF.

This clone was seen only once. CDR3 amino acids: CASRRLAGDNEQFF. In DNA form, the CDR3 reads TGTGCCAGCAGACGACTAGCGGGGGACAATGAGCAGTTCTTC. The rearrangement joins TRBV27 to TRBJ2-1, with TRBD2 matching over 12 bases. CDR1 MNHEY and CDR2 SMNVEV come from the germline V gene (reference sequence). With V trimmed by 6 bases and J by 5 bases, 2 bases remained unmatched. The CDR3 consists of 14 residues.

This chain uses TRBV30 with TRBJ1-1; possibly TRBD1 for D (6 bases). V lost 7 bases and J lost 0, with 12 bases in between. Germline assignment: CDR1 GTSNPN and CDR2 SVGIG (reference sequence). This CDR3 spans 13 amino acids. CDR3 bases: TGTGCCTTCGGTACAGGGATGAACACTGAAGCTTTCTTT. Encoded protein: CAFGTGMNTEAFF.

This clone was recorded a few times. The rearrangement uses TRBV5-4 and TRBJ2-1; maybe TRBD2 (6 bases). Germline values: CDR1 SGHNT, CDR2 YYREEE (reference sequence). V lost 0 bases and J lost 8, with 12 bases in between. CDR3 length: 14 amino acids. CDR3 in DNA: TGTGCCAGCAGCTTGGGGGGAGGAATCTATGAGCAGTTCTTC. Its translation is CASSLGGGIYEQFF.

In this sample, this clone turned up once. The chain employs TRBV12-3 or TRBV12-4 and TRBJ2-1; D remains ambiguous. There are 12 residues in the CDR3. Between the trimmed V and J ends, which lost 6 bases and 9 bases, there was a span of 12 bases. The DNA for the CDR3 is TGTGCCAGCAGCCTATCGTCGGGTGAGCAGTTCTTC. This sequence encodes CASSLSSGEQFF.

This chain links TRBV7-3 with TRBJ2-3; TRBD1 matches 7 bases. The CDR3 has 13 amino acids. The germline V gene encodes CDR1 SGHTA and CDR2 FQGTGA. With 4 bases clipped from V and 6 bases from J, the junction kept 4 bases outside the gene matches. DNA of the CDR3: TGTGCCAGCAGCTCAGGACAGGCTGATACGCAGTATTTT. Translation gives CASSSGQADTQYF.

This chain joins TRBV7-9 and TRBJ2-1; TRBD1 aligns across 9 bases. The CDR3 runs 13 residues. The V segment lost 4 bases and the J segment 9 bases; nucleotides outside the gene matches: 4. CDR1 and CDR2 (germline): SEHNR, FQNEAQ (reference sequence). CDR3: CASSYTGGLEQFF. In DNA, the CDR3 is TGTGCCAGCAGCTACACAGGGGGCCTTGAGCAGTTCTTC.

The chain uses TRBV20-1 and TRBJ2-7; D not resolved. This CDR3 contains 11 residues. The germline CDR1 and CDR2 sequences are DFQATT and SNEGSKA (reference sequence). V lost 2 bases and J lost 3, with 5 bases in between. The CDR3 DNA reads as TGCAGTGCTAGATTCTTCTACGAGCAGTACTTC. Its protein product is CSARFFYEQYF.